One T cell receptor beta chain is described in this entry. Patients with a history of autoimmune disease or on systemic immunosuppression were excluded. Drawing of blood for sampling happened at baseline, at cycle 4 day 1, and at cycle 7 day 1. This sample is part of a study of OX40 agonist ivuxolimab in advanced cancers. Study in general: Three partial responders included one hepatocellular carcinoma patient and two cutaneous melanoma patients.

Germline CDR1 and CDR2: SGHVS and FNYEAQ. The length of the CDR3 is 16 residues. V dropped 5 bases and J dropped 0 bases, with 15 bases sitting between them. Some clones are missing from TCRdb's copy, which holds only in-frame ones; the method was immunoSEQ multiplex PCR. The table shows 30,000 to 40,000 clones, with around four fifths occurring only once. The genes are TRBV7-6 and TRBJ2-3, with D possibly being TRBD1 or TRBD2 (5 bases each). This sequence was found in an adult with an advanced solid tumor such as melanoma, head and neck, liver or kidney cancer. Here the sequenced sample was CD4+ or CD8+ T cells sorted from blood, taken in a trial of the OX40 agonist ivuxolimab. This CDR3 is CASSARDGLSTDTQYF. CDR3 coding DNA: TGTGCCAGCAGCGCACGGGACGGACTTAGCACAGATACGCAGTATTTT.